The 9 T cell receptor beta chains in this list originate from one sample, sequenced in a study of blood T cell repertoires in COVID-19. Libraries were prepared by immunoSEQ multiplex PCR; TCRdb keeps only in-frame clonotypes and omits some of them. This table has 250,000 to 300,000 clones, about 91% appearing once. The sequenced sample was peripheral blood. The receptors were sampled from a woman under 40 who had recovered from COVID-19.

This chain uses TRBV28 with TRBJ1-2, with D unclear. V lost 3 bases to trimming and J lost 7 bases, with 15 bases between them. This CDR3 comprises 14 residues. Germline CDR1 and CDR2: MDHEN and SYDVKM. CDR3 DNA: TGTGCCAGCAGTTTCGGAGGGCGGGGTCGTGGCTACACCTTC. It encodes CASSFGGRGRGYTF.

The CDR3 sequence: CASSQDGRGHEKLFF. The CDR3 DNA reads TGCGCCAGCAGCCAAGATGGCAGGGGGCATGAAAAACTGTTTTTT. The V call is TRBV4-3, the J call TRBJ1-4, with TRBD1 matching over 8 bases. Germline CDR1 is LGHNA and CDR2 is YSLEER. The CDR3 is 15 residues long. V lost 0 bases and J lost 6; bases outside the gene matches: 3.

The chain couples TRBV5-1 to TRBJ1-1; 8 bases map to TRBD1. The CDR3 spans 15 residues. CDR1 is SGHRS, CDR2 YFSETQ, per germline. The V gene end was trimmed by 3 bases and the J gene end by 4 bases; junction bases not matched to a gene: 8. This CDR3 reads CASSWDTGGGTEAFF. In DNA, the CDR3 is TGCGCCAGCAGCTGGGATACAGGGGGAGGCACTGAAGCTTTCTTT.

J is TRBJ2-1 and V is TRBV7-2; TRBD2 is a possible D gene (7 bases). The CDR3 is 16 residues long. Trimming took 1 base from V and 7 from J, leaving 17 bases between them. Germline V gene sequence: CDR1 SGHTA, CDR2 FQGNSA. The chain's CDR3 is CASSLVSSGGGNEQFF. The CDR3 bases are TGTGCCAGCAGCTTAGTGTCTAGCGGAGGGGGGAATGAGCAGTTCTTC.

This clone appeared once. This chain connects TRBV5-1 to TRBJ1-2, with TRBD1 as a possible D gene (6 bases). The CDR3 has 15 residues. The V end was cut by 0 bases, the J end by 5 bases, with 14 bases between. CDR1 and CDR2 from the germline V gene are SGHRS and YFSETQ. The CDR3, as DNA: TGCGCCAGCAGCTTGGCGGCAGGGGAAGGATATGGCTACACCTTC. Amino acids: CASSLAAGEGYGYTF. The full variable domain, its missing parts supplied by reference TRBV5-1 and TRBJ1-2, is KAGVTQTPRYLIKTRGQQVTLSCSPISGHRSVSWYQQTPGQGLQFLFEYFSETQRNKGNFPGRFSGRQFSNSRSEMNVSTLELGDSALYLCASSLAAGEGYGYTFGSGTRLTVV.

The gene calls are TRBV3-1 (or the pseudogene TRBV3-2) and TRBJ1-3; maybe TRBD1 (6 bases). Trimming took 8 bases from V and 4 from J, leaving 15 bases between them. The CDR3 totals 14 residues. Germline loops: CDR1 LGHDT, CDR2 YNNKEL (reference sequence). The chain's CDR3 is CASFRAGDGNTIYF. CDR3 coding DNA: TGTGCCAGCTTTAGAGCAGGGGACGGAAACACCATATATTTT.

The rearrangement uses TRBV19 and TRBJ1-3, with D maybe TRBD1 (6 bases). CDR3 length: 17 amino acids. The V gene lost 3 bases and the J gene lost 0 bases, with 15 bases spanning the gap. The germline CDR1 and CDR2 sequences are LNHDA and SQIVND (reference sequence). The CDR3: CASSISGTRSSGNTIYF. The CDR3 DNA follows: TGTGCCAGTAGTATCTCCGGGACAAGGTCCTCTGGAAACACCATATATTTT.

This chain connects TRBV15 to TRBJ2-7, with TRBD1 identical over 9 bases. V gave up 1 base and J gave up 7 bases; unmatched junction bases: 8. The length of the CDR3 is 15 residues. Germline CDR1 reads LNHNV; CDR2 reads YYDKDF (reference sequence). CDR3 in amino acids: CATSRAASGTGEQYF. The CDR3 nucleotides read TGTGCCACCAGCAGAGCAGCGTCCGGGACAGGGGAGCAGTACTTC.

V and J are TRBV7-9 and TRBJ2-5; 7 bases align to TRBD2. J gave up 4 bases and V 5 bases, and 7 bases lay outside the gene matches. The CDR3 is 14 residues long. Germline values: CDR1 SEHNR, CDR2 FQNEAQ (reference sequence). Here the CDR3 DNA reads TGTGCCAGCAGCCTCACTAGCGCACGAGAGACCCAGTACTTC. The encoded protein is CASSLTSARETQYF.